The clone carrying this T cell receptor (beta chain) was counted a few times. This CDR3 contains 15 residues. Trimming pared 3 bases from V and 1 base from J, leaving 11 bases between. In germline, CDR1 is KGHSH, CDR2 LQKENI. The data stem from a study of blood T cell repertoires in COVID-19. Study overall: Specimens from acute and convalescent COVID-19 originated in the United States, Italy and Spain. T cells, B-cell-depleted T cells, or PBMCs supplied cDNA or gDNA.

As processed by the authors: Reference gene primer amplification gave estimated nucleated cell counts. This table comes from immunoSEQ multiplex PCR, and its TCRdb copy is limited to in-frame clones, with some not included. The V and J calls and the clone size are those of that table, but D and trimming were determined from the DNA. Among approximately 24,000 clones, more than 75% were seen once, and the ten largest hold approximately 5%. Sequenced: peripheral blood. The source is a man aged 50 to 60 with active COVID-19. The rearrangement links TRBV18 to TRBJ2-3, with D possibly being TRBD2 (7 bases). The CDR3 DNA is TGTGCCAGCTCACCGAGGGGGGGCGGCACAGATACGCAGTATTTT. Its translation is CASSPRGGGTDTQYF.